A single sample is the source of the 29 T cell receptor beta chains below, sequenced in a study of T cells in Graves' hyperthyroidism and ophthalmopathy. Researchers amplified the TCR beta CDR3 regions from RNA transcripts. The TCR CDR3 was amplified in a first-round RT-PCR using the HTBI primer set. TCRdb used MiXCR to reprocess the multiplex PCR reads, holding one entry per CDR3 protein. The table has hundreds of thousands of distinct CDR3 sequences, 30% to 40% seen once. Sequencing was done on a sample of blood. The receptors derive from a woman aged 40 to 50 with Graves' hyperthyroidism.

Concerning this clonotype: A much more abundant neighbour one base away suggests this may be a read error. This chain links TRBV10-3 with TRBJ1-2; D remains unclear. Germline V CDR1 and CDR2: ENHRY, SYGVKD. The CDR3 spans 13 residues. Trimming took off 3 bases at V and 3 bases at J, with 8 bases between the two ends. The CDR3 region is CAISEVTHYGYTF. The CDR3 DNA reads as TGTGCCATCAGTGAAGTGACACACTATGGCTACACCTTC.

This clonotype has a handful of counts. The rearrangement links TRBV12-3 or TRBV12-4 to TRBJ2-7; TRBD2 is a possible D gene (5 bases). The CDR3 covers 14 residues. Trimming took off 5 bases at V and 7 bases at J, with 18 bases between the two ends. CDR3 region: CASSPTWTSWEQYF. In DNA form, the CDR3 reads TGTGCCAGCAGTCCTACCTGGACTTCGTGGGAGCAGTACTTC.

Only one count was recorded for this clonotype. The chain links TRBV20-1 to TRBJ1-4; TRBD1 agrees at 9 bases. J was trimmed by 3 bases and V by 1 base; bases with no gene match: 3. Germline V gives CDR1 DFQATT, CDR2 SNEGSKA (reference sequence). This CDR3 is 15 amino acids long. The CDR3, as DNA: TGCAGTGCTAGAGGAAGGGACAGGGCTAATGAAAAACTGTTTTTT. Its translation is CSARGRDRANEKLFF.

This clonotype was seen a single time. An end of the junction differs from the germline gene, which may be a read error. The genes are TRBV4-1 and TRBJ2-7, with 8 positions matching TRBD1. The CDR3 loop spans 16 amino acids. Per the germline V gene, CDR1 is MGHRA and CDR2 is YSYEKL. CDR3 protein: CTSSQNTGTGTGEQYF. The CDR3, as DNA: TGCACCAGCAGCCAGAACACAGGGACGGGGACAGGCGAGCAGTACTTC.

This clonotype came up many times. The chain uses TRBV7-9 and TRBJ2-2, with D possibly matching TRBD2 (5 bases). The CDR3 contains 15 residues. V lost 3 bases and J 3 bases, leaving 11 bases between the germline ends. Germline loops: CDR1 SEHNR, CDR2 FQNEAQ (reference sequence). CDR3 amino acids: CASSFRTSHTGELFF. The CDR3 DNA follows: TGTGCCAGCAGCTTCCGTACTAGTCACACCGGGGAGCTGTTTTTT.

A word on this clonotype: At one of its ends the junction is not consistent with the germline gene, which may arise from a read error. CDR3 residues: CASSYAGWVSGSGSTIYF. The CDR3 region has the DNA TGTGCCAGCAGTTACGCAGGGTGGGTTTCGGGCTCTGGAAGCACCATATATTTT. The chain is built from TRBV6-5 and TRBJ1-3, with D perhaps matching TRBD1 (5 bases). Per germline, CDR1 MNHEY and CDR2 SVGAGI. This CDR3 contains 18 residues.

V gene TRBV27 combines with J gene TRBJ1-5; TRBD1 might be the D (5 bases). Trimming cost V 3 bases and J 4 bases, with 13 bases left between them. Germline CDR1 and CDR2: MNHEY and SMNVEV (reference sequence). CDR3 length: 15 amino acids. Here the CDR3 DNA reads TGTGCCAGCAGTTTGAAGGGGTTTGTAAATCAGCCCCAGCATTTT. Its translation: CASSLKGFVNQPQHF.

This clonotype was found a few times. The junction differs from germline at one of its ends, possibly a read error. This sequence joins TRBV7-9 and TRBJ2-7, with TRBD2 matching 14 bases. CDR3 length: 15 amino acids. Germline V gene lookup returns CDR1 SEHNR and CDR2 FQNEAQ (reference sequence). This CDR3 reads CASSQGLAGVVEQYF. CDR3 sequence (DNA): TGCGCCAGCAGCCAGGGACTAGCGGGAGTCGTCGAGCAGTACTTC.

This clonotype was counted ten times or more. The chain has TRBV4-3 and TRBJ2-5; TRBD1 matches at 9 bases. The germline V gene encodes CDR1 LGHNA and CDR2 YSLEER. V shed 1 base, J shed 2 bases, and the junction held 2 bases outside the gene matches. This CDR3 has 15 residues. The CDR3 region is CASSQAGQGQETQYF. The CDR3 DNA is TGCGCCAGCAGCCAAGCGGGACAGGGACAAGAGACCCAGTACTTC.

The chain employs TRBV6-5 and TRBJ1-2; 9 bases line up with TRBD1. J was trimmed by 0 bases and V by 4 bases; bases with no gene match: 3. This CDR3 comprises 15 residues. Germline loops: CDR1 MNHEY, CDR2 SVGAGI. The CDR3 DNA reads TGTGCCAGCAGTTTAGACAGGGGGGCTAACTATGGCTACACCTTC. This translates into CASSLDRGANYGYTF.

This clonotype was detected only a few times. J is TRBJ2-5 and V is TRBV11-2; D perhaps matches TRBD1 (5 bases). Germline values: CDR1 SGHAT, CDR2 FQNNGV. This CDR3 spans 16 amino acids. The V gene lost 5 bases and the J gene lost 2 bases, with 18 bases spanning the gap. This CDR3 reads CASSPEFAGKQETQYF. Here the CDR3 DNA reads TGTGCCAGCAGCCCCGAATTTGCAGGGAAACAAGAGACCCAGTACTTC. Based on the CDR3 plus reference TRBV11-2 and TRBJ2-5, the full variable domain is EAGVAQSPRYKIIEKRQSVAFWCNPISGHATLYWYQQILGQGPKLLIQFQNNGVVDDSQLPKDRFSAERLKGVDSTLKIQPAKLEDSAVYLCASSPEFAGKQETQYFGPGTRLLVL.

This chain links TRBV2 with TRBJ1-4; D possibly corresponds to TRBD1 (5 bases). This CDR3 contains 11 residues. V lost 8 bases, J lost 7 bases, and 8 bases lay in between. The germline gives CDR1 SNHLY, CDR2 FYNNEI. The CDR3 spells CASGGVEKLFF. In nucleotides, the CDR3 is TGTGCCAGCGGGGGGGTTGAAAAACTGTTTTTT.

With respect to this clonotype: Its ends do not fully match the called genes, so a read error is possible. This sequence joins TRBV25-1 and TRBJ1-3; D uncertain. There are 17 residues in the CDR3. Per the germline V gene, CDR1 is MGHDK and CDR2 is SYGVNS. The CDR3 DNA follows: TGCGCCAGCAGCCAAGTCCCGGGTCCTAGCTCTGGAAACACCATATATTTT. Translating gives CASSQVPGPSSGNTIYF.

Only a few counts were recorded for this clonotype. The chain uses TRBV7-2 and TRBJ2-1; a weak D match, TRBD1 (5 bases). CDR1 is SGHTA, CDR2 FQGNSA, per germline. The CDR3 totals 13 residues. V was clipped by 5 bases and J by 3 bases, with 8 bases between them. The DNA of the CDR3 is TGTGCCAGCAGCGCCGACAGCTACAATGAGCAGTTCTTC. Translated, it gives CASSADSYNEQFF.

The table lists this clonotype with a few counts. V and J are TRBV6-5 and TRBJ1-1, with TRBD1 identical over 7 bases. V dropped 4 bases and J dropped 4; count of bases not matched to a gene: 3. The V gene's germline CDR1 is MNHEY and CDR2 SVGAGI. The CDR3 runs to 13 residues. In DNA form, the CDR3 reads TGTGCCAGCAGTTGGACAGGTTCCACTGAAGCTTTCTTT. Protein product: CASSWTGSTEAFF.

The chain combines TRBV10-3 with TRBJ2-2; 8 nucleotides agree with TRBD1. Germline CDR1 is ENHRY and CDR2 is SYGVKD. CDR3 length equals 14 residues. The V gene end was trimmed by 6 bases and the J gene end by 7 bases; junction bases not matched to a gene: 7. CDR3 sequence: CAISGLDRVGELFF. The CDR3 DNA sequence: TGTGCCATCAGCGGTCTGGACAGGGTCGGGGAGCTGTTTTTT.

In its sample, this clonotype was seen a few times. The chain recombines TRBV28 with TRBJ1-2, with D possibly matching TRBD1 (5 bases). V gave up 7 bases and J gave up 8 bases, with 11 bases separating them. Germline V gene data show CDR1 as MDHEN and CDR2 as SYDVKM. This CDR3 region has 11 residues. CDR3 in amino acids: CASKRGGGYTF. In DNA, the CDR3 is TGTGCCAGCAAAAGGGGAGGCGGCTACACCTTC.

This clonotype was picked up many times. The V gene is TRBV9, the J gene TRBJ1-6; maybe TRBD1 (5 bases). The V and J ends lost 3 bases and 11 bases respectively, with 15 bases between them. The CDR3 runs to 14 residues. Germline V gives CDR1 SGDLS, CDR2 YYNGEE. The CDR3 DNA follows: TGTGCCAGCAGCGCGGGACCGGTGGGGGCACCCCTCCACTTT. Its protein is CASSAGPVGAPLHF.

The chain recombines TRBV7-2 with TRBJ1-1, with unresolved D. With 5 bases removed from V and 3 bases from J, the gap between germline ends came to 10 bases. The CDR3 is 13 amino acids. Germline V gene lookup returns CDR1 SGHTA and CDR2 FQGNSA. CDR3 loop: CASSHMGDTEAFF. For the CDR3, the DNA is TGTGCCAGCAGCCACATGGGAGACACTGAAGCTTTCTTT.

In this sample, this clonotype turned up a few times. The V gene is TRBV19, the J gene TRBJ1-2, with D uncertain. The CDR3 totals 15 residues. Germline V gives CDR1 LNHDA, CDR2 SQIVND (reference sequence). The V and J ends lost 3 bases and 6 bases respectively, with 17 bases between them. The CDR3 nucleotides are TGTGCCAGTAGTATGCTATACGGTGGTGCGGATGGCTACACCTTC. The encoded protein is CASSMLYGGADGYTF.

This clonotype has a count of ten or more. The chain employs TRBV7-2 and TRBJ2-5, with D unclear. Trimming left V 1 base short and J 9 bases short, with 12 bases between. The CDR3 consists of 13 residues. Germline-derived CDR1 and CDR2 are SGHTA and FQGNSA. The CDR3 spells CASSLGGSTAQYF. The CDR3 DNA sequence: TGTGCCAGCAGCTTAGGTGGCTCCACGGCCCAGTACTTC.

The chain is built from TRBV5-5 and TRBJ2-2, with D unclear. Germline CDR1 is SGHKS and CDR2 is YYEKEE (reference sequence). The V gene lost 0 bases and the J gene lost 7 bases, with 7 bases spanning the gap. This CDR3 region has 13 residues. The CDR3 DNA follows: TGTGCCAGCAGCTTGGAAGATATCGGGGAGCTGTTTTTT. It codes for CASSLEDIGELFF.

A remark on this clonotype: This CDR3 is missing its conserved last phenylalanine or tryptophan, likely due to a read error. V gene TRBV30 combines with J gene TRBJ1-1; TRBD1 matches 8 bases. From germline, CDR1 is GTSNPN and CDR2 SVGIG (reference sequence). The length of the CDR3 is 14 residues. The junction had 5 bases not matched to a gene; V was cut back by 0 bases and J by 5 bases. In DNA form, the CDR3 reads TGTGCCTGGAGTGTCCGGGACAGGTCTACTGAAGCTTTCCTT. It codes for CAWSVRDRSTEAFL.

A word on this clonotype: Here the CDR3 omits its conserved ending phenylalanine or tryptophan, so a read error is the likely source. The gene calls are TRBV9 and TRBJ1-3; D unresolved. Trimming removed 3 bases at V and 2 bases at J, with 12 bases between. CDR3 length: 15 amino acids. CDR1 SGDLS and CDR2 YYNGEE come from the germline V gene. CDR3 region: CASSANAGTGNTIYS. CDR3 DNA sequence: TGTGCCAGCAGCGCCAACGCTGGGACTGGAAACACCATATATTCT.

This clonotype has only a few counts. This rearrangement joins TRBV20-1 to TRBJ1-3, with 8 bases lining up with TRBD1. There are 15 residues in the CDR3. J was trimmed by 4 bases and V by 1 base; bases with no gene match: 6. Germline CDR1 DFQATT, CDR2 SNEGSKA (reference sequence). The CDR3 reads CSARVGRGLGNTIYF. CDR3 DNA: TGCAGTGCTAGAGTCGGCAGGGGGCTCGGAAACACCATATATTTT.

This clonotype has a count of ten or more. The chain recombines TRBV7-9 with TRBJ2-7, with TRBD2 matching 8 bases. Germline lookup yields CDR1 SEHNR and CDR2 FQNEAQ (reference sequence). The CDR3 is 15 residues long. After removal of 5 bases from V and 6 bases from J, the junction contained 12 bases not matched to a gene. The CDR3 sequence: CASSADSGTRVEQYF. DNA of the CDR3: TGTGCCAGCAGCGCGGATAGCGGGACCCGCGTCGAGCAGTACTTC.

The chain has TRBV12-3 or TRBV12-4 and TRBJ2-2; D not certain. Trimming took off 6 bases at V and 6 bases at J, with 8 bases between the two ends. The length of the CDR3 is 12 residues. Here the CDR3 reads CASRGDPGELFF. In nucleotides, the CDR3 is TGTGCCAGCAGGGGCGACCCCGGGGAGCTGTTTTTT.

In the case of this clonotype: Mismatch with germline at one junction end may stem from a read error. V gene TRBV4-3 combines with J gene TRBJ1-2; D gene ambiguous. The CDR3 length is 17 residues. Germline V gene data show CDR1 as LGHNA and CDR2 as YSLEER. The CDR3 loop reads CASGQEIRPPSNYGYTF. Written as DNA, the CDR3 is TGCGCCAGCGGCCAAGAGATTCGGCCCCCATCTAACTATGGCTACACCTTC.

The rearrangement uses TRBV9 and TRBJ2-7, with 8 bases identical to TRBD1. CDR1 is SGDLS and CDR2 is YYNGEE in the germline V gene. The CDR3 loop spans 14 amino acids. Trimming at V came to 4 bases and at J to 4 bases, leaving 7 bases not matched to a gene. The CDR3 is CASSQARGLYEQYF. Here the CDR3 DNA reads TGTGCCAGCAGCCAAGCCAGGGGGCTTTACGAGCAGTACTTC.